These 6 T cell receptor beta chains were sequenced from one sample in a study of identical twins. TCRdb used MiXCR to reprocess the 5' RACE reads, holding one entry per CDR3 protein. The sample includes 200,000 to 300,000 distinct CDR3 sequences, 9.5% to 15% seen only once; the top ten take 4%. This sample also belongs to another study, concerning yellow fever vaccine responses in identical twins.

Sequencing was done on a sample of memory (CD45RO+) T cells sorted from blood. The receptors stem from a woman between 18 and 29 years old in good health.

The chain joins TRBV3-1 to TRBJ2-4; TRBD1 matches 10 bases. This CDR3 is 17 amino acids long. The V segment lost 6 bases and the J segment 0 bases; nucleotides outside the gene matches: 8. The germline CDR1 and CDR2 sequences are LGHDT and YNNKEL (reference sequence). Written as DNA, the CDR3 is TGTGCCAGCAGTCGACAGGGGGCCCTCAGAGCCAAAAACATTCAGTACTTC. Translating it yields CASSRQGALRAKNIQYF.

This clonotype has ten or more counts. J is TRBJ1-1 and V is TRBV24-1, with TRBD1 as a possible D gene (5 bases). The CDR3 has 14 amino acids. Deletions cut 9 bases from V and 0 bases from J, with 13 bases between. Germline loops: CDR1 KGHDR, CDR2 SFDVKD. CDR3 coding DNA: TGTGCCACCCCCCTGGGACGGATGAACACTGAAGCTTTCTTT. Its protein product is CATPLGRMNTEAFF.

The chain carries TRBV20-1 and TRBJ2-7; TRBD1 agrees at 8 bases. The CDR3 loop spans 15 amino acids. Unmatched junction bases numbered 10, after V lost 5 bases and J lost 1 base. Looked up from germline, CDR1 is DFQATT and CDR2 is SNEGSKA (reference sequence). The CDR3 sequence: CSAPRGQVASYEQYF. DNA for the CDR3: TGCAGTGCTCCCCGGGGACAGGTTGCGTCCTACGAGCAGTACTTC.

This clonotype was picked up a small number of times. The chain has TRBV12-3 or TRBV12-4 and TRBJ1-1; no clear D. This CDR3 comprises 15 residues. V was shortened by 3 bases and J by 1 base, with 12 bases between the two germline ends. This CDR3 is CASSFRAGSNTEAFF. The DNA for the CDR3 is TGTGCCAGCAGTTTTCGAGCGGGGTCGAACACTGAAGCTTTCTTT.

This clonotype was observed a few times. The gene calls are TRBV25-1 and TRBJ2-7; possibly TRBD1 or TRBD2 for D (5 bases each). The V gene's germline CDR1 is MGHDK and CDR2 SYGVNS. The CDR3 has 11 amino acids. V was cut by 4 bases and J by 7 bases, with 8 bases left in between. The CDR3 DNA reads as TGTGCCAGCAGTGTGGGACGGGAGCAGTACTTC. As protein: CASSVGREQYF.

This clonotype was seen at least ten times. This chain links TRBV5-8 with TRBJ2-7, with a possible D match to TRBD1 (6 bases). V lost 1 base, J lost 2 bases, and 7 bases lay in between. This CDR3 comprises 13 residues. Germline V lookup: CDR1 SGHTS, CDR2 YDEGEE. This chain's CDR3 is CASSLQGTYEQYF. CDR3 DNA: TGTGCCAGCAGCTTGCAGGGGACCTACGAGCAGTACTTC.